This TCR beta chain was sequenced for a study of cytomegalovirus exposure and HLA in healthy donors (dated by TCRdb to 2016 to 2017). With respect to the entire study: In an earlier analysis of approximately 500 of the donors, 276 Gb of sequence data and 90 million to 130 million unique TCR beta sequences from some 170 million T cells were reported. Across some 400 genotyped donors of the cohort, an average of approximately 240,000 unique TCR beta nucleotide sequences per donor were sequenced, and roughly 17% of those sequences were non-productive. Typing coverage varied by locus: roughly 620-630 donors for A, B, C, DRB1 and DQB1; around 560 for DQA1; more than 600 for DPA1; approximately 490 for DPB1. In the later analysis, no new phenotypic data were used to find candidate immune exposures; instead, reliance was placed on TCR beta sequences and their occurrence across donors. Every repertoire in the discovery cohort had been generated on one and the same sequencing platform. The T cell repertoires of 666 subjects were profiled by immunosequencing and related to cytomegalovirus serostatus. The study combined high-throughput TCR immunosequencing, statistical association of individual TCRs with disease status, and machine learning to predict cytomegalovirus infection status. An earlier analysis of 587 of the donors applied high-throughput TCR beta sequencing to assess whether each TCR beta V gene segment acted as functional or pseudogenic. A later genetic analysis took genome-wide SNP genotypes for 398 of the 666 donors and used that subset as a discovery cohort. HLA typing covered class I and class II loci at four-digit resolution. Because of strong linkage in the cohort, roughly five DR-DQ haplotypes were treated as single units for association and clustering. Donor age, sex, ethnicity and CMV serostatus were compiled together with the repertoire data. Of the roughly 390 genotyped donors, around 81% fell in the genetic ancestry cluster associated with self-reported Caucasian donors. The aim of the study was to test whether cataloging public T cell receptors could identify signatures of past pathogen exposure. An early release covering 500 to 750 HLA-typed donors comprised about 300 gigabases of sequencing data and 85 million or so unique TCR sequences. Besides the first cohort of roughly 660 subjects, a separate validation cohort made up of about 120 different subjects was used. A later analysis re-examined previously published TCR beta repertoires from roughly 650 donors and added high-resolution HLA genotyping to investigate patterns of TCR occurrence.

V loses 3 bases of germline sequence and J loses 4 bases, and the interval between the two ends is 14 bases. Taken from the germline V gene (reference sequence), the CDR1 and CDR2 loops are WNHNN and SYGVQD. The CDR3, from cysteine to phenylalanine, totals 15 residues. Of all the DNA, just the CDR3 is kept, 45 bases in frame from base 1. On this clone: Its antigen is currently not known. It has no much larger one-base neighbor in the sample; base qualities were not kept.

Overall results and qualifications from the work: Because counts were too low, around 18 rarely observed V segments, including chromosome 9 orphons, were left out of the earlier analysis of 587 of the donors. Presence/absence analyses assumed roughly uniform sequencing depth across donors, an assumption that may not hold. A later analysis reported that several top co-occurrence clusters appeared linked to parvovirus B19, influenza, CMV and Epstein-Barr virus. In both the original and validation cohorts, the classifier was reported to diagnose cytomegalovirus status with high specificity and sensitivity. In an earlier analysis of 587 of the donors, most TCR beta V segments appeared in productive rearrangements about 87% or about 30% of the time, broadly matching IMGT annotations. In a later genetic analysis, a missense DCLRE1C variant was associated with V-gene and J-gene trimming of TCR beta chains, and the association was replicated in an independent cohort. Linkage disequilibrium might explain the correlated functional status among segregating V segments, but an unknown experimental factor could not be ruled out. A further reported finding was that TCR beta sequences accurately predicted the HLA-A and HLA-B alleles for most subjects in the first cohort. In this cohort, only TCR beta chains were sequenced, and detectable features were limited by the absence of alpha or paired-chain data. Some IMGT-functional V segments, including TRBV6-2 and TRBV6-3, could not be told apart with the 87-base-pair reads, so those segments were excluded. Compared with the approximately 720-donor mean, donors in an Asian-associated ancestry cluster had fewer N-insertions in productive TCRs, according to a later genetic analysis. The study listed 164 TCR beta chains as associated with cytomegalovirus. In a later analysis, HLA-associated TCR beta chains showed more clonal expansion and lower generation probabilities than non-associated chains that were equally common. A later analysis associated about 17,000 TCR beta sequences with specific HLA alleles at a false discovery rate of 0.05. According to a later analysis, most CMV-associated TCR beta chains appeared to be HLA-restricted, and the HLA associations seemed to be driven largely by CMV exposure. Most TCR sequences were observed very rarely across donors, whereas some public TCRs were present in many individuals. In vitro tests confirmed that a few of the cytomegalovirus-associated TCR beta chains recognize cytomegalovirus antigens. Because HLA typing was missing for some donors at each locus, association tests included only the typed subset. Assigning TCR associations to individual alleles was difficult when HLA alleles, especially DR and DQ, strongly co-occurred. A cluster of highly shared sequence variants was judged likely to be a technical artifact of the sequencing pipeline. CMV serostatus was the only immune exposure information available for the cohort. According to a later analysis, TCR association rates differed among HLA loci, with DRB1 alleles showing the most associated TCRs and HLA-C alleles showing the fewest. The authors suggested that the approach could potentially be generalized to other disease states and immunological phenotypes.

In total, around 600 healthy bone marrow donors made up the cohort. At the time of sampling, all cohort members were nominally healthy, though unrecorded immune exposures were likely present. The donor tested CMV seropositive and was one of the 289 seropositive cohort members. Every donor gave a peripheral blood sample, and the peripheral blood mononuclear cells from that sample were used for TCR beta sequencing. The Qiagen DNeasy Blood Extraction Kit was used to extract genomic DNA from the blood cell samples. Library construction relied on the immunoSEQ multiplex PCR assay. The multiplex PCR relied on a mix of 60 forward primers for TCR Vbeta segments and 13 reverse primers for TCR Jbeta segments. A multiplex PCR assay on genomic DNA amplified the CDR3 region of rearranged TCR beta genes. On the Illumina HiSeq System, the amplified TCR beta libraries were sequenced as 87-base-pair reads. The published analysis was carried out like this. A later analysis counted about 82 million unique TCR beta chains across the 666 repertoires, and roughly 9.9 million of these chains were shared by at least two donors. To remove PCR and sequencing errors, raw reads were error-corrected and collapsed into unique sequences using a nearest-neighbor algorithm that merged closely related sequences. V, D and J gene segments were assigned by aligning CDR3 sequences to IMGT reference sequences. For a sequence to be retained, a match of at least six nucleotides was required to both a V gene segment and a J gene segment. A rearrangement counted as productive if the CDR3 had no stop codons and remained in frame with V and J, and every other rearrangement counted as non-productive. CDR3 was defined according to IMGT convention as the region running from the second conserved V-encoded cysteine to the conserved J-encoded phenylalanine. The earlier analysis of roughly 590 of the donors excluded any sequence lacking an unambiguous match to a single V gene segment. An earlier analysis of a few hundred of the donors classified V segments as functional when productive rearrangements were above 56.7% and as segregating when the standard deviation between donors was above 5%. To diagnose cytomegalovirus status from the catalog of TCR beta chain sequences, a statistical classification framework was built. In a later analysis, TCR nucleotide sequences were compared against IMGT/GENE-DB human TR gene sequences so that V and J genes could be assigned. The TCRdist pipeline was used in a later analysis to assign CDR3 sequences and most-parsimonious VDJ recombination scenarios. In a later analysis, each TCR beta chain was defined by its CDR3 amino acid sequence together with its V-gene family, and reads without a unique V-gene family were excluded. As a way to deal with suspected cross-contamination and a sequencing artifact, a later analysis dropped hundreds of nucleotide sequences that were highly shared and had low generation probability. A later analysis calculated a clonal expansion index for each public chain from normalized within-repertoire ranks of inferred template counts. Generation probabilities in a later analysis came from a VDJ recombination model fitted to out-of-frame rearrangements, and those results were checked against IGoR. In a later analysis, hypergeometric tests were used to score TCR-TCR, TCR-HLA and TCR-CMV co-occurrence, with a repertoire-size bias correction applied to TCR pairs. False discovery rates were estimated in a later analysis by permuting HLA or CMV assignments 20 times. In a later analysis, co-occurring TCRs were grouped using DBSCAN, and TCRdist sequence similarity was added for clustering within HLA-allele-positive subsets. Repertoires with fewer than 30,000 or more than 120,000 public chains were left out of co-occurrence clustering, as were five repertoires with anomalous nucleotide sharing. Sourced from immuneACCESS, this table was stored by TCRdb with only in-frame sequences that have V and J called. A share of the clones is absent; for the studies checked, an unresolved V gene accounts for under half, and the remainder has no known explanation. V and J calls and clone size are those listed in that table; D and trimming were worked out from the DNA. The sample table records 150,000 to 200,000 clones; approximately 83% of these occur just once. Clones ranked in the top ten supply about 10% of the sample.

The chain joins TRBV10-1 to TRBJ2-3; there is no confident call for the D gene. The TCR comes from a young man in good health and CMV-seropositive. Sample: PBMCs. The DNA sequence reads TGCGCCAGCAGTGATTGGCCCGGAGCAGCAGATACGCAGTATTTT. This translates into CASSDWPGAADTQYF.